One sample yielded the 27 T cell receptor beta chains listed below, sequenced in a study of Graves' ophthalmopathy and Graves' hyperthyroidism. Amplification of the TCR beta CDR3 regions used RNA transcripts (as template). Amplification began with first-round RT-PCR using HTBI primers, then second-round multiplex PCR was performed. Each CDR3 protein gets one entry after TCRdb re-called the multiplex PCR reads with MiXCR. Among about 660,000 distinct CDR3 sequences listed, approximately 39% were seen once. The sequenced sample consisted of peripheral blood. These receptors were taken from an adult man with Graves' ophthalmopathy.

The J gene is TRBJ2-7, the V gene TRBV4-2, with TRBD1 identical over 9 bases. Germline V gene data show CDR1 as LGHNA and CDR2 as YNFKEQ. With 0 bases clipped from V and 3 bases from J, the junction kept 9 bases outside the gene matches. There are 17 residues in the CDR3. The CDR3 here is CASSQDRGTGRNYEQYF. In DNA form, the CDR3 reads TGTGCCAGCAGCCAAGATCGCGGGACAGGGCGAAACTACGAGCAGTACTTC.

In regard to this clonotype: This may be a read error, as it is one base from a much larger clone. The chain joins TRBV7-9 to TRBJ2-5, with 9 bases aligning to TRBD1. The CDR3 extends over 15 amino acids. Losses at the gene ends were 5 bases for V and 4 bases for J; bases not matched to a gene: 8. Germline V gene lookup returns CDR1 SEHNR and CDR2 FQNEAQ (reference sequence). The chain's CDR3 is CASSVQGAALETQYF. The CDR3 DNA reads TGTGCCAGCAGCGTACAGGGGGCCGCCCTAGAGACCCAGTACTTC.

This clonotype has ten or more counts. The chain recombines TRBV4-2 with TRBJ1-4, with D unclear. The V end lost 0 bases, the J end lost 8 bases, and 13 bases lay between the germline ends. The CDR3 has 15 amino acids. The germline V gene has CDR1 LGHNA and CDR2 YNFKEQ. CDR3 sequence: CASSQDRFRMEKLFF. The DNA of the CDR3 is TGTGCCAGCAGCCAAGACCGCTTCAGGATGGAAAAACTGTTTTTT.

This clonotype was recorded a few times. The CDR3: CASSHLQGRILTQAFF. The CDR3 DNA reads as TGTGCCAGCAGCCACCTACAGGGGAGGATCCTAACTCAAGCTTTCTTT. V is TRBV12-3 or TRBV12-4 and J is TRBJ1-1, with 7 bases lining up with TRBD1. The CDR3 length is 16 residues. V lost 6 bases and J lost 9; bases outside the gene matches: 19.

The rearrangement joins TRBV10-3 to TRBJ2-7; 7 bases align to TRBD1. Germline V lookup: CDR1 ENHRY, CDR2 SYGVKD. Trimming at V came to 0 bases and at J to 5 bases, leaving 10 bases not matched to a gene. This CDR3 has 16 residues. The CDR3 reads CAISESTGQGVHEQYF. In DNA form, the CDR3 reads TGTGCCATCAGTGAGTCGACAGGGCAAGGGGTACACGAGCAGTACTTC.

The chain joins TRBV9 to TRBJ2-7, with 9 bases that match TRBD1. The germline V gene encodes CDR1 SGDLS and CDR2 YYNGEE. The CDR3 totals 15 residues. V trimming: 4 bases; J trimming: 0 bases; junction bases outside the gene matches: 5. This CDR3 reads CASSRGQGHSYEQYF. The CDR3 DNA reads TGTGCCAGCAGCCGCGGACAGGGGCACTCCTACGAGCAGTACTTC.

This clonotype was seen more than once but under ten times. The chain combines TRBV14 with TRBJ2-7, with D possibly matching TRBD2 (6 bases). The CDR3 consists of 14 residues. The V gene's germline CDR1 is SGHDN and CDR2 FVKESK. V was trimmed by 4 bases and J by 3 bases, leaving 13 bases between them. CDR3 nucleotide sequence: TGTGCCAGCAGCCTGCGGGACCTCAACTACGAGCAGTACTTC. This gives the protein CASSLRDLNYEQYF.

The rearrangement joins TRBV10-3 to TRBJ2-2; tentative D call: TRBD1 (5 bases). CDR1 is ENHRY, CDR2 SYGVKD, per germline. The CDR3 sequence is 13 residues long. Trimming took off 5 bases at V and 6 bases at J, with 10 bases between the two ends. CDR3 region: CAISSRVAGELFF. The CDR3, as DNA: TGTGCCATCAGTTCCAGGGTTGCCGGGGAGCTGTTTTTT.

The table lists this clonotype with many counts. V usage is TRBV7-9 and J usage is TRBJ1-1; TRBD1 might be the D (6 bases). The V and J ends lost 3 bases and 1 base respectively, with 6 bases between them. The CDR3 runs to 13 residues. The V gene's germline CDR1 is SEHNR and CDR2 FQNEAQ (reference sequence). The CDR3 loop reads CASSLTGNTEAFF. The CDR3 region has the DNA TGTGCCAGCAGCTTGACAGGGAACACTGAAGCTTTCTTT.

This clonotype was seen a few times. The chain links TRBV19 to TRBJ1-1; no definite D call. Germline CDR1 LNHDA, CDR2 SQIVND (reference sequence). Trimming stripped 8 bases from V and 1 base from J, with 8 bases between. This CDR3 is 12 amino acids long. CDR3 DNA: TGTGCCAGTTTCGAAGGGAACACTGAAGCTTTCTTT. Amino acids: CASFEGNTEAFF.

As concerns this clonotype: A read error may produce the germline difference seen at one junction end. The chain links TRBV9 to TRBJ1-2; 7 bases match TRBD1. The V gene's germline CDR1 is SGDLS and CDR2 YYNGEE. The CDR3 runs 12 residues. The CDR3 DNA sequence: TGTGCCAGCAGAACAGGGGTCTATGGCTTCACCTTC. This codes for CASRTGVYGFTF.

Remarks on this clonotype: One end of the junction is discordant with germline, which a read error may explain. The genes are TRBV10-3 and TRBJ1-2; D gene unclear. Per germline, CDR1 ENHRY and CDR2 SYGVKD. The CDR3 loop spans 13 amino acids. The CDR3 sequence is CASSYGRDYGYTF. The CDR3 coding sequence is TGTGCCAGCAGTTATGGCCGCGACTATGGCTACACCTTC.

This clonotype was seen a few times. This sequence joins TRBV20-1 and TRBJ1-1; D is ambiguous. Trimming shortened V by 1 base and J by 0 bases, and 12 bases separated the two germline ends. The germline gives CDR1 DFQATT, CDR2 SNEGSKA (reference sequence). This CDR3 has 15 amino acids. The CDR3 here is CSARVLQPMNTEAFF. CDR3 DNA sequence: TGCAGTGCTAGAGTGCTTCAACCGATGAACACTGAAGCTTTCTTT.

The genes are TRBV10-3 and TRBJ2-5, with 7 bases fitting TRBD2. The V and J ends lost 7 bases and 5 bases, in that order; junction bases with no gene match: 13. The CDR3 extends over 15 amino acids. Germline CDR1 is ENHRY and CDR2 is SYGVKD. CDR3 amino acids: CAIKDGGGPQETQYF. CDR3 sequence (DNA): TGTGCCATCAAAGATGGGGGAGGGCCTCAGGAGACCCAGTACTTC.

This rearrangement joins TRBV11-1 to TRBJ1-2; TRBD1 matches 9 bases. This CDR3 has 12 residues. CDR1 is SGHAT, CDR2 FQDESV, per germline (reference sequence). Trimming cost V 5 bases and J 8 bases; bases outside gene matches: 3. For the CDR3, the DNA is TGTGCCAGCAGCAAAGGACAGGGGGGCTACACCTTC. This translates into CASSKGQGGYTF.

This clonotype was found many times. The chain is built from TRBV6-1 and TRBJ1-5; D is uncertain. The CDR3 consists of 12 residues. Germline loops: CDR1 MNHNS, CDR2 SASEGT. V was cut by 5 bases and J by 5 bases, with 7 bases left in between. The DNA of the CDR3 is TGTGCCAGCAGTACTAGGGATCAGCCCCAGCATTTT. This gives the protein CASSTRDQPQHF.

This clonotype was found many times. The CDR3 loop reads CASSPTTLMNTEAFF. The CDR3 nucleotides read TGTGCCAGCAGCCCGACGACACTCATGAACACTGAAGCTTTCTTT. The chain has TRBV9 and TRBJ1-1; D call uncertain. V lost 4 bases and J 0 bases, leaving 13 bases between the germline ends. The V gene's germline CDR1 is SGDLS and CDR2 YYNGEE. This CDR3 spans 15 amino acids.

This clonotype was observed a few times. J is TRBJ1-1 and V is TRBV5-5, with 7 positions matching TRBD1. This CDR3 region has 16 residues. Per the germline V gene, CDR1 is SGHKS and CDR2 is YYEKEE (reference sequence). After removal of 0 bases from V and 3 bases from J, the junction contained 8 bases not matched to a gene. CDR3 loop: CASSLEPRGPDTEAFF. Here the CDR3 DNA reads TGTGCCAGCAGCTTGGAACCGAGGGGGCCGGACACTGAAGCTTTCTTT.

This chain joins TRBV29-1 and TRBJ1-2; D is undetermined. This CDR3 spans 14 amino acids. The germline V and J ends were trimmed by 3 bases and 5 bases, with 16 bases remaining between them. Germline CDR1 and CDR2: SQVTM and ANQGSEA. In DNA, the CDR3 is TGCAGCGTTGAGGAGGACGAGGGCTTATATGGCTACACCTTC. As protein: CSVEEDEGLYGYTF.

J is TRBJ1-2 and V is TRBV29-1; weak D call: TRBD1 (6 bases). The germline V gene encodes CDR1 SQVTM and CDR2 ANQGSEA. Trimming left V 4 bases short and J 6 bases short, with 12 bases between. This CDR3 has 12 residues. The CDR3 reads CSVGGRYDGYTF. CDR3 coding DNA: TGCAGCGTTGGGGGGCGATACGATGGCTACACCTTC.

Comment on this clonotype: No DNA is shown, since the ends of the CDR3 on it are uncertain; the CDR3 is the one TCRdb lists. The V and J genes are TRBV12-1 and TRBJ2-7. TRBV12-1 is a recognized pseudogene. The CDR3 has 16 amino acids, counting both end residues. This chain's CDR3 is CASSFGSGILSYEQYF.

This clonotype was observed once. The V gene is TRBV19, the J gene TRBJ2-5; a weak D match, TRBD2 (6 bases). Germline V gene lookup returns CDR1 LNHDA and CDR2 SQIVND (reference sequence). Trimming stripped 3 bases from V and 4 bases from J, with 15 bases between. CDR3 size: 15 residues. The CDR3 nucleotides read TGTGCCAGTAGTATTGGGGGGAAGACCCTAGAGACCCAGTACTTC. This encodes CASSIGGKTLETQYF.

The CDR3 coding sequence is TGTGCCAGTAGTATAGATTTAGGAGCAGGGGGCTTGAACACTGAAGCTTTCTTT. Protein: CASSIDLGAGGLNTEAFF. The V and J genes are TRBV19 and TRBJ1-1, with 8 bases aligning to TRBD1. This CDR3 has 18 residues. V trimming: 0 bases; J trimming: 0 bases; junction bases outside the gene matches: 9. Germline-derived CDR1 and CDR2 are LNHDA and SQIVND (reference sequence).

The V call is TRBV13, the J call TRBJ1-2; no clear D. Germline V gene lookup returns CDR1 PRHDT and CDR2 FYEKMQ (reference sequence). V lost 6 bases, J lost 1 base, and 9 bases lay in between. The CDR3 spans 13 residues. The CDR3 DNA sequence: TGTGCCAGCAGGGAGGCGGGTAACTATGGCTACACCTTC. It specifies CASREAGNYGYTF.

On this clonotype: The junction and the germline gene differ at one end; a read error may be behind it. This chain uses TRBV27 with TRBJ2-7, with 12 bases matching TRBD1. Germline CDR1 reads MNHEY; CDR2 reads SMNVEV (reference sequence). The CDR3 consists of 13 residues. CDR3 sequence (DNA): TGTGCCAGCAGTGCCTCCGGGACAGGGGGCGAAGACTTC. Translated: CASSASGTGGEDF.

The V gene is TRBV19, the J gene TRBJ2-7; D is undetermined. The germline V gene encodes CDR1 LNHDA and CDR2 SQIVND (reference sequence). V lost 2 bases and J 0 bases, leaving 8 bases between the germline ends. This CDR3 is 14 amino acids long. CDR3 DNA: TGTGCCAGTAGTATATATCCGAGCTCCTACGAGCAGTACTTC. It translates to CASSIYPSSYEQYF.

Remarks on this clonotype: It may be a read error: a sequence one base away is much more abundant. CDR3 sequence (DNA): TGCGCCAGCGGCCAAGATGGTAGGTTGGAGACCCAGTACTTC. Translated: CASGQDGRLETQYF. The J gene is TRBJ2-5, the V gene TRBV4-1, with D unclear. Looked up from germline, CDR1 is MGHRA and CDR2 is YSYEKL. CDR3 length: 14 amino acids.